This is a list of T cell receptor beta chains from one sample in a study of spatial heterogeneity in lung cancer. TCRdb re-called the 5' RACE reads through MiXCR, storing one row per CDR3 protein. The sample carries tens of thousands of distinct CDR3 sequences, approximately 16% recorded once. Source: lung tumor tissue, taken at surgery. Receptors originate from a female donor with early-stage non-small cell lung cancer. The CDR3 runs from the conserved cysteine through the conserved F or W. Not every row has a clone size; where given, it reads once, few, many or a size class.

TRBV7-2	many	15	CASSSRDRISYEQYF
TRBV7-3	-	14	CASSPAASQETQYF
TRBV24-1	-	16	CATSDPRQGDYNEQFF
TRBV5-1	many	15	CASSLIPDYQETQYF
TRBV4-2	-	14	CASSQVTSGYEQYF
TRBV6-5	many	16	CARPGLAGGVLCEQYF
TRBV5-1	few	13	CASNDRGNGELFF
TRBV7-8	-	15	CASSFGAGGTYEQYF
TRBV29-1	few	13	CSVGSGSSYEQYF
TRBV4-2	many	14	CASSRGQRPYEQYF
TRBV28	few	13	CASSLINSYEQYF
TRBV6-6	few	16	CASSSRTAGANGEQYF
TRBV20-1	many	14	CSARDSGTVYEQYF
TRBV27	-	16	CASGRLAGGGSGEQFF
TRBV9	few	17	CASSVALASGERNEQFF
TRBV5-1	many	16	CASSLFEDRMEDTQYF
TRBV12-3/TRBV12-4	-	14	CASSFNQQAGELFF
TRBV11-2	many	15	CASSPRQVLSYEQYF
TRBV4-1	few	18	CASSQNPTSGRSAGELFF
TRBV1	few	19	CTSSPPPGTSGRPGETQYF
TRBV7-9	-	13	CASSFRGWETQYF
TRBV4-1	few	14	CASSWRLGAGELFF
TRBV20-1	many	13	CSARDRQGYEQYF
TRBV9	-	15	CASSVGAGGRYEQYF
TRBV12-3/TRBV12-4	-	14	CASSFDRIPLEQYF
TRBV12-3/TRBV12-4	many	22	CASSPPRRQGGSPSGSVGELFF
TRBV10-3	-	16	CAISEPVGVPHNEQFF
TRBV9	many	17	CASSVGAQIGSYNEQFF
TRBV7-2	few	12	CASSFSDLGIVF
TRBV12-3/TRBV12-4	-	18	CASSLEGPAPSGANVLTF
TRBV7-3	many	15	CASSQGQGSLRELFF
TRBV5-1	many	14	CASSPQGVADTQYF
TRBV29-1	few	16	CSVGSSGSTGANVLTF
TRBV7-8	few	16	CASMVGREWGGAEQFF
TRBV7-2	many	16	CASSLQGVLIYNEQFF
TRBV29-1	-	13	CSAGRGASDEQYF
TRBV6-6	few	16	CASHPSQAGGTGELFF
TRBV24-1	many	15	CATSLTGTGANVLTF
TRBV20-1	many	12	CSAQGGIYEQYF
TRBV3-1	-	14	CASSQVGGTDTQYF
TRBV5-1	-	12	CASSLEKGTQYF
TRBV5-1	-	15	CASSLWASGTDTQYF
TRBV6-5	-	16	CASSYPHTSGSGEQFF
TRBV10-3	medium-sized	16	CAISETTGSWAPEQFF
TRBV5-1	many	12	CASSLLGYEQYF
TRBV7-9	many	13	CAARDHHTGELFF
TRBV3-1	-	14	CASIRRSSYNEQFF